The clone carrying this T cell receptor beta chain was found once. Its matching antigen is unknown. This sample was taken from a study of shared clonotypes between healthy human individuals. Using immunoSEQ multiplex PCR, the repertoire was profiled, and TCRdb retains in-frame clones only, with some absent. The sample lists about 490,000 clones, less than 80% occurring once. Study observations and caveats: A limitation of the genetic and exposure-history diversity represented arose from few donors.

Sequencing input: PBMCs. This sequence was found in a woman aged 35 to 49 in good health. Some clones in this sample may be carry-over from other donors' samples.

In DNA form, the CDR3 reads TGTGCCAGCAGCTTGGAAACAGGGCCGCACTCTGGAAACACCATATATTTT. Translating gives CASSLETGPHSGNTIYF. V gene TRBV5-6 combines with J gene TRBJ1-3; D is possibly TRBD1 (6 bases). Looked up from germline, CDR1 is SGHDT and CDR2 is YYEEEE. The germline V and J ends were trimmed by 0 bases and 0 bases, with 13 bases remaining between them. This CDR3 has 17 amino acids.